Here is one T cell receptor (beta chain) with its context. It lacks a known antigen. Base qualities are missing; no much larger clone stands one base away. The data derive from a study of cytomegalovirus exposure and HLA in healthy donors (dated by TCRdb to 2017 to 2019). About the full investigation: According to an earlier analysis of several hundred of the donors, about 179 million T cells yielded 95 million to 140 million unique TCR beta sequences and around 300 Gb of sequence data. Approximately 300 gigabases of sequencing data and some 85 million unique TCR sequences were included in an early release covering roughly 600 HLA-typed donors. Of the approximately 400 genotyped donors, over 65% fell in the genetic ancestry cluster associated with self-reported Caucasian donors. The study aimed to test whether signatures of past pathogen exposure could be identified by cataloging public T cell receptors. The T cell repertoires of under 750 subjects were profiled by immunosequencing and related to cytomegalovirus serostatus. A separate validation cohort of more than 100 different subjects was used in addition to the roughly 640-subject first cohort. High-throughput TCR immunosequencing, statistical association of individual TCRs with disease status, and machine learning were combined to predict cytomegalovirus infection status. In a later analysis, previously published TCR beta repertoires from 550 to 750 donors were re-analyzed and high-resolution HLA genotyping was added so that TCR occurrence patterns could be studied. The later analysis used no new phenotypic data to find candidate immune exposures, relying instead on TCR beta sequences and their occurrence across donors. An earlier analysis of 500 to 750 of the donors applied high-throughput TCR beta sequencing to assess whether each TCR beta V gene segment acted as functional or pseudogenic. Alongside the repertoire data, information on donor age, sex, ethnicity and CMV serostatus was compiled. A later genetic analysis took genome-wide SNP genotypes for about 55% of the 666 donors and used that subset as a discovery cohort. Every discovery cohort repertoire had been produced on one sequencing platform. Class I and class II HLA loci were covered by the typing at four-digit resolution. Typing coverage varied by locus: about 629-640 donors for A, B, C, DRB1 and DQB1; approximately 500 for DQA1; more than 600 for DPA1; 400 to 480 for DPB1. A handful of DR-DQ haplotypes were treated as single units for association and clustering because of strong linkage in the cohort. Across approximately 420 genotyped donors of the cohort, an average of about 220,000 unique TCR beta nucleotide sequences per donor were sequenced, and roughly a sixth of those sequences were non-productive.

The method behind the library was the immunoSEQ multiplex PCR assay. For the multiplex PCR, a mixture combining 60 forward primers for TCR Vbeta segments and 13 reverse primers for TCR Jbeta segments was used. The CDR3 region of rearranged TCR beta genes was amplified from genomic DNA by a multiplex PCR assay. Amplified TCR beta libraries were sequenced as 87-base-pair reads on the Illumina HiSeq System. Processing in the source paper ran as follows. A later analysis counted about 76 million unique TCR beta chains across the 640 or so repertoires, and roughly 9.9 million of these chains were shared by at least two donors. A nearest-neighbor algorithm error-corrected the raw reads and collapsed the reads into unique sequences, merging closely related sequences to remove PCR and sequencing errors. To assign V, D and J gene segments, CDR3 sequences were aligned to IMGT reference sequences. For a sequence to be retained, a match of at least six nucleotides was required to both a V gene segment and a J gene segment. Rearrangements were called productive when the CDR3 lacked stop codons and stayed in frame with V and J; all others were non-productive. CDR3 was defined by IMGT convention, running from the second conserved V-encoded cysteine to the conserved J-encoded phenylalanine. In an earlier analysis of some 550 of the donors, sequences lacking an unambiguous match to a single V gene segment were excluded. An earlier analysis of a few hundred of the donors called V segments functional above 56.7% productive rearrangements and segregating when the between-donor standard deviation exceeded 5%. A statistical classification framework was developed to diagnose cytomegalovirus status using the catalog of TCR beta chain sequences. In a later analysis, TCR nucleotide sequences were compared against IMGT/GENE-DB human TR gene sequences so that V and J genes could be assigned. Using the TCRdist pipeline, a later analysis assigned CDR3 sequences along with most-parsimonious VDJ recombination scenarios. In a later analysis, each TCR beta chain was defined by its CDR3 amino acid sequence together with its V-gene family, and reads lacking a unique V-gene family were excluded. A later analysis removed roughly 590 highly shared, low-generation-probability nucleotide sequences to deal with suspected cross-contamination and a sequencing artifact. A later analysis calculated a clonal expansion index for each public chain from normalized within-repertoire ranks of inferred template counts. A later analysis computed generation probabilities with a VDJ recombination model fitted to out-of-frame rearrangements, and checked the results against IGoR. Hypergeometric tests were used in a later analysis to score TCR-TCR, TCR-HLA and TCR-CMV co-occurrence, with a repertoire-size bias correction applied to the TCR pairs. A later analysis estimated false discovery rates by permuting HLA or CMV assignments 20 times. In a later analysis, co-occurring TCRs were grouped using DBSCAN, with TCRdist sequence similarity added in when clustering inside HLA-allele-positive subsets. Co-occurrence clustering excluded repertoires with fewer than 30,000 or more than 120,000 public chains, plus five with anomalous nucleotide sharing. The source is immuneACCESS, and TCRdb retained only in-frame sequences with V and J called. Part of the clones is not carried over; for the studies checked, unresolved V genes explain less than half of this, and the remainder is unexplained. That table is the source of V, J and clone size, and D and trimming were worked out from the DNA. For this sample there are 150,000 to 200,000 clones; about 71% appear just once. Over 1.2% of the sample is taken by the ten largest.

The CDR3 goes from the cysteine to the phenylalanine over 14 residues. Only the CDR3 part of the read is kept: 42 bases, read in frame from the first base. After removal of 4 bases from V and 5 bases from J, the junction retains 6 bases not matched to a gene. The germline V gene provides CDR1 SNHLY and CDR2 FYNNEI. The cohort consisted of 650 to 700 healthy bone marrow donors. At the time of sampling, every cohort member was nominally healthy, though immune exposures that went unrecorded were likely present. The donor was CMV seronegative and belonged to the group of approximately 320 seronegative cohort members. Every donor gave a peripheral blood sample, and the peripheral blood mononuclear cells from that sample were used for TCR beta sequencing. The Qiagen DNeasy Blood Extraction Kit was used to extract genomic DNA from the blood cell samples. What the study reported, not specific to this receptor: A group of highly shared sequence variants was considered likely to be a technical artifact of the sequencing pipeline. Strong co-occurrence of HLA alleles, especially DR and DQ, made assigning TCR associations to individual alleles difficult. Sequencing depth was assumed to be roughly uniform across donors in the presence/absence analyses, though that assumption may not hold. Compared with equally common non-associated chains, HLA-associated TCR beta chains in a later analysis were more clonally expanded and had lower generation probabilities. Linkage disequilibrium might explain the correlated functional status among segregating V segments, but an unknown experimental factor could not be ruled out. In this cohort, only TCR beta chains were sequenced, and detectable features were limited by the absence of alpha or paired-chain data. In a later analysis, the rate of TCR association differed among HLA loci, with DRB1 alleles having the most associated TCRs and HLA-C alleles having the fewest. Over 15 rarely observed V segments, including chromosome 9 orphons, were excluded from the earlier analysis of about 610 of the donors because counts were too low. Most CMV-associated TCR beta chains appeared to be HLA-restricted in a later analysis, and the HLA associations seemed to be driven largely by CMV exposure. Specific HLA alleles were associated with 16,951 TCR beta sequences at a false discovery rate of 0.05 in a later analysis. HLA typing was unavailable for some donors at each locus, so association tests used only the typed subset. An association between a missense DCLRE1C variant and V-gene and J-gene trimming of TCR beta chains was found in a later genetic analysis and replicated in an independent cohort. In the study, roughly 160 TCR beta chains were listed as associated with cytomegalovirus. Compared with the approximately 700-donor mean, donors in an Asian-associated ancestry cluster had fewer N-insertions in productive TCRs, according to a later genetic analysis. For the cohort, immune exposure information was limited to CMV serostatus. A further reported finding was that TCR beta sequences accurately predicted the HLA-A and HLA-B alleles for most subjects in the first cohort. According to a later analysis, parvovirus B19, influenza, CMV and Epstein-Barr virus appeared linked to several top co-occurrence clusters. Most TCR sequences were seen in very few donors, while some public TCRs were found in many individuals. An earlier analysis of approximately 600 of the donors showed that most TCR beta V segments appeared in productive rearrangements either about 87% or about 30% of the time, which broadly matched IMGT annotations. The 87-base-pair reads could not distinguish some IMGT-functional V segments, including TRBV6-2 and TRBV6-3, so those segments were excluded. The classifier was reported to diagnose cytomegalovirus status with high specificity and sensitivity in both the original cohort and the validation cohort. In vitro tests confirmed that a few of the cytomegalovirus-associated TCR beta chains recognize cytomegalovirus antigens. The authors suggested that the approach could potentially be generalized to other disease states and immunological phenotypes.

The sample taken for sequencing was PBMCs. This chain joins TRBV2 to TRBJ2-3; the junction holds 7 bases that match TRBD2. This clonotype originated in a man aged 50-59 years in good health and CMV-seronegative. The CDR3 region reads CASSGVGGLDTQYF. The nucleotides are TGTGCCAGCAGTGGGGTGGGGGGGTTAGATACGCAGTATTTT.